Described below is a single T cell receptor (beta chain) sequence and its context. This sample was included in a study of blood T cell repertoires in COVID-19. Overall study context: Acute and convalescent COVID-19 samples came from the United States, Italy and Spain.

Per germline, CDR1 LGHNA and CDR2 YNFKEQ. J gave up 3 bases and V 1 base, and 8 bases lay outside the gene matches. The CDR3 is 16 residues long. Profiling relied on immunoSEQ multiplex PCR, and the TCRdb table lists in-frame clones only, not all of them. The data contain under 95,000 clones, 75% to 85% of them singletons. The V call is TRBV4-2, the J call TRBJ1-2; 7 positions match TRBD1. The material sequenced was peripheral blood. This clonotype was sampled from a woman aged 80 or older with acute or convalescent COVID-19. This CDR3 is CASSQAVSGGDYGYTF. In DNA, the CDR3 is TGTGCCAGCAGCCAAGCGGTCTCAGGGGGTGACTATGGCTACACCTTC.